Detailed here is one T cell receptor beta chain. As every portion of the isolated RNA was reverse transcribed, the sequencing read expressed TCRB transcripts. Some clones are missing from TCRdb's copy, which holds only in-frame ones; the method was immunoSEQ multiplex PCR. The sample records 400,000 to 450,000 clones, approximately 13% being singletons. CDR1 MNHNY and CDR2 SVGAGI come from the germline V gene (reference sequence). CDR3 length equals 11 residues. Trimming pared 5 bases from V and 10 bases from J, leaving 9 bases between. These data come from a study of beta chain features in type 1 diabetes.

The TCR sequence derives from a man aged 25 to 40 in good health. The chain joins TRBV6-6 to TRBJ2-1; no reliable D call. The sequenced material came from naive CD4+ T cells from blood. DNA for the CDR3: TGTGCCAGCAGTCGATTGCGGGAGCAGTTCTTC. Its translation is CASSRLREQFF.